This TCR beta chain is drawn from a study of T cell repertoires and leukemia-associated antigens (dated by TCRdb to between 2018 and 2021). Some background on the complete study: Each sample yielded about 5.1 to 7 million read pairs and roughly 3.3 to 5.0 million effective reads, 15 million to 20 million effective reads overall. Using in vitro peptide stimulation of healthy T cells, the study set out to figure out what antigen is recognized by a TCR Vbeta21 clone that had previously been found in CML patients. The full study reports these points: Direct testing of the expanded clones' antigen specificity and function was not done, and further investigation was required. The four groups showed no significant differences in numbers of Vbeta genes (roughly 60), Jbeta genes (approximately 13), VDJ rearrangements, or unique CDR3s.

The CDR3 contains 16 residues, cysteine and phenylalanine counted. The entry retains the CDR3 DNA only, 48 bases that are in frame from base 1. As a first step, the CD3+ T cells were left to rest overnight in RPMI 1640 lacking fetal bovine serum, at approximately 2.5 million cells/mL. Following the manufacturer's instructions, MACS immunomagnetic beads were used to pull CD3+ T cells out of the PBMCs. TRIzol reagent was used to extract total RNA from the cultured T cells. TCRbeta libraries were amplified from RNA using 5' rapid amplification of cDNA ends (5'RACE). Before sequencing, library concentration and integrity were assessed using Qubit, an Agilent instrument, and quantitative PCR. Sequencing of qualified libraries was performed on Illumina HiSeq or MiSeq by a commercial service provider. In the paper's pipeline: TCR sequences in each sample were identified using MiXCR version 1.8.2. For a clone to count as qualified, its CDR3 had to be longer than four amino acids, its nucleotide length had to be in-frame, and the clone could not contain a stop codon. A read counted as effective if the read contained the complete CDR3 structure. RT-PCR with 24 Vbeta primers, GeneScan spectratyping, and Sanger sequencing were used to validate expanded clones. Starting from the raw public reads, TCRdb applied fastp trimming at Q25, assembled clones with MiXCR and retained in-frame beta chains. Duplicate CDR3 protein sequences are folded into a single record with the most common DNA and genes. TCRdb assigned the V and J calls; the authors' analysis was not used. The sample records over 10,000 distinct CDR3 sequences, 35% to 45% of which are singletons. The top ten clones comprise 30% to 40% of the sample.

For this clonotype: Its specific antigen is unknown. The germline gene is not matched at one end of the junction; a read error may be the cause.

The sequenced material came from CD3+ T cells sorted from blood and cultured. This TCR was recovered from a female donor in good health. The chain links TRBV12-3 or TRBV12-4 with TRBJ2-1, with 9 bases matching TRBD2. At the DNA level, the sequence is TGTGCCAGCAGTTTGTTCAGCGGGAGGATCGGCAATGAGCGGTTCTTC. Its protein reads: CASSLFSGRIGNERFF.